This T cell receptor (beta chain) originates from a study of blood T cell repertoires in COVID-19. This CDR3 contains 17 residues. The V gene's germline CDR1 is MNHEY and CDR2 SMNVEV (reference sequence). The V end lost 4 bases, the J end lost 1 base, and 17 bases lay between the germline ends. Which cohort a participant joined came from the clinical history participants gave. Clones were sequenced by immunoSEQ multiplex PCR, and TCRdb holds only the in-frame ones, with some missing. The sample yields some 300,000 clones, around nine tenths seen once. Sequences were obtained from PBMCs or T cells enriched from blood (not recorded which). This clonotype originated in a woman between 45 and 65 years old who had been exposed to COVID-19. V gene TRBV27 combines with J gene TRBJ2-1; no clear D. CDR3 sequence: CASSSNSRRVSYNEQFF. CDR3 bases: TGTGCCAGCAGTTCTAACAGCCGGCGTGTATCCTACAATGAGCAGTTCTTC.